This TCR beta chain was sequenced in a study of OX40 agonist ivuxolimab in advanced cancers. With respect to the entire study: Ivuxolimab was an agonistic, fully human IgG2 monoclonal antibody directed against OX40 (CD134), a costimulatory receptor. Intravenous ivuxolimab was administered to patients every 2 weeks at six dose levels: 0.01, 0.1, 0.3, 1.5, 3 and 10 mg/kg. Of the 50 to 55 dose-escalation patients, hepatocellular carcinoma was present in about 20, melanoma in some 15, renal cell carcinoma in 9 and head and neck cancer in 9. In the dose-escalation cohort, 70% to 85% of patients were male, and the mean age was around 60 years, with a range of about 20 to 90. Patients were allowed to have had prior anti-PD-1, anti-PD-L1 or anti-CTLA-4 therapy, and 30% to 40% of the dose-escalation patients had been treated with checkpoint inhibitors. Partial responses occurred in three dose-escalation patients: two with cutaneous melanoma and one with hepatocellular carcinoma. Peripheral TCRbeta sequencing aimed to test whether ivuxolimab altered TCR sequence diversity and caused clonal T-cell expansion. The paper describes the monotherapy dose-escalation part (N of about 52 patients) of the phase I trial of ivuxolimab. Paper-wide results and their limitations: In the 0.1-3.0 mg/kg groups, partial responders had among the lowest normalized peripheral clonal expansion, particularly in CD8+ T cells. On average, CD8+ T cells showed more expanded clones than CD4+ T cells after ivuxolimab. Low levels of normalized T-cell clonal expansion were also seen in some patients who did not respond. At doses of 0.1 to 3.0 mg/kg, clonal expansion of both CD4+ and CD8+ T cells in blood was seen between baseline and week 6. The antigen specificity of the peripheral T cells that underwent clonal expansion was not determined.

Regarding this clone: Which antigen it targets is not known. No qualities accompany the bases; no much larger clone lies one base away.

The trial excluded patients who had a history of autoimmune disease or were on systemic immunosuppression. In every dose cohort, peripheral blood was drawn for TCR sequencing at baseline, cycle 4 day 1, and cycle 7 day 1. Samples were obtained from an open-label, multicenter, first-in-human phase I dose-escalation trial of ivuxolimab. Adults with locally advanced or metastatic head and neck squamous cell, hepatocellular, melanoma or renal cell carcinoma were enrolled in the trial. Before TCR sequencing, CD4+ T cells and CD8+ T cells were sorted from peripheral blood as separate populations. From its cysteine to its phenylalanine, the CDR3 spans 15 amino acids. Only the CDR3 DNA stays, 45 bases, in frame from base 1. Genomic DNA was isolated from the sorted cells so that the TCRbeta CDR3 region could be sequenced. The immunoSEQ Assay was used to sequence the TCRbeta CDR3 regions. The table was pulled from immuneACCESS by TCRdb, which kept in-frame rearrangements only. Such tables lose some clones; where checked, under half of the loss comes from unresolved V genes, and the rest has no known cause. This sample is represented by 80,000 or so clones; 75% to 90% of them were singletons. The ten most abundant clones make up roughly 2.2% of the sample.

The rearrangement joined TRBV21-1 to TRBJ1-5; no check of the table's D call, TRBD1, against the DNA was made. TRBV21-1 is given as a pseudogene. The sequences come from CD4+ or CD8+ T cells sorted from blood, collected in a trial of the OX40 agonist ivuxolimab. The receptor's source is an adult with an advanced solid tumor such as melanoma, head and neck, liver or kidney cancer. The sequenced DNA: TGTGCCAGCGGAACGGGACAGGAGAAGGATCAGCCCCAGCATTTT. Translated, this is CASGTGQEKDQPQHF.